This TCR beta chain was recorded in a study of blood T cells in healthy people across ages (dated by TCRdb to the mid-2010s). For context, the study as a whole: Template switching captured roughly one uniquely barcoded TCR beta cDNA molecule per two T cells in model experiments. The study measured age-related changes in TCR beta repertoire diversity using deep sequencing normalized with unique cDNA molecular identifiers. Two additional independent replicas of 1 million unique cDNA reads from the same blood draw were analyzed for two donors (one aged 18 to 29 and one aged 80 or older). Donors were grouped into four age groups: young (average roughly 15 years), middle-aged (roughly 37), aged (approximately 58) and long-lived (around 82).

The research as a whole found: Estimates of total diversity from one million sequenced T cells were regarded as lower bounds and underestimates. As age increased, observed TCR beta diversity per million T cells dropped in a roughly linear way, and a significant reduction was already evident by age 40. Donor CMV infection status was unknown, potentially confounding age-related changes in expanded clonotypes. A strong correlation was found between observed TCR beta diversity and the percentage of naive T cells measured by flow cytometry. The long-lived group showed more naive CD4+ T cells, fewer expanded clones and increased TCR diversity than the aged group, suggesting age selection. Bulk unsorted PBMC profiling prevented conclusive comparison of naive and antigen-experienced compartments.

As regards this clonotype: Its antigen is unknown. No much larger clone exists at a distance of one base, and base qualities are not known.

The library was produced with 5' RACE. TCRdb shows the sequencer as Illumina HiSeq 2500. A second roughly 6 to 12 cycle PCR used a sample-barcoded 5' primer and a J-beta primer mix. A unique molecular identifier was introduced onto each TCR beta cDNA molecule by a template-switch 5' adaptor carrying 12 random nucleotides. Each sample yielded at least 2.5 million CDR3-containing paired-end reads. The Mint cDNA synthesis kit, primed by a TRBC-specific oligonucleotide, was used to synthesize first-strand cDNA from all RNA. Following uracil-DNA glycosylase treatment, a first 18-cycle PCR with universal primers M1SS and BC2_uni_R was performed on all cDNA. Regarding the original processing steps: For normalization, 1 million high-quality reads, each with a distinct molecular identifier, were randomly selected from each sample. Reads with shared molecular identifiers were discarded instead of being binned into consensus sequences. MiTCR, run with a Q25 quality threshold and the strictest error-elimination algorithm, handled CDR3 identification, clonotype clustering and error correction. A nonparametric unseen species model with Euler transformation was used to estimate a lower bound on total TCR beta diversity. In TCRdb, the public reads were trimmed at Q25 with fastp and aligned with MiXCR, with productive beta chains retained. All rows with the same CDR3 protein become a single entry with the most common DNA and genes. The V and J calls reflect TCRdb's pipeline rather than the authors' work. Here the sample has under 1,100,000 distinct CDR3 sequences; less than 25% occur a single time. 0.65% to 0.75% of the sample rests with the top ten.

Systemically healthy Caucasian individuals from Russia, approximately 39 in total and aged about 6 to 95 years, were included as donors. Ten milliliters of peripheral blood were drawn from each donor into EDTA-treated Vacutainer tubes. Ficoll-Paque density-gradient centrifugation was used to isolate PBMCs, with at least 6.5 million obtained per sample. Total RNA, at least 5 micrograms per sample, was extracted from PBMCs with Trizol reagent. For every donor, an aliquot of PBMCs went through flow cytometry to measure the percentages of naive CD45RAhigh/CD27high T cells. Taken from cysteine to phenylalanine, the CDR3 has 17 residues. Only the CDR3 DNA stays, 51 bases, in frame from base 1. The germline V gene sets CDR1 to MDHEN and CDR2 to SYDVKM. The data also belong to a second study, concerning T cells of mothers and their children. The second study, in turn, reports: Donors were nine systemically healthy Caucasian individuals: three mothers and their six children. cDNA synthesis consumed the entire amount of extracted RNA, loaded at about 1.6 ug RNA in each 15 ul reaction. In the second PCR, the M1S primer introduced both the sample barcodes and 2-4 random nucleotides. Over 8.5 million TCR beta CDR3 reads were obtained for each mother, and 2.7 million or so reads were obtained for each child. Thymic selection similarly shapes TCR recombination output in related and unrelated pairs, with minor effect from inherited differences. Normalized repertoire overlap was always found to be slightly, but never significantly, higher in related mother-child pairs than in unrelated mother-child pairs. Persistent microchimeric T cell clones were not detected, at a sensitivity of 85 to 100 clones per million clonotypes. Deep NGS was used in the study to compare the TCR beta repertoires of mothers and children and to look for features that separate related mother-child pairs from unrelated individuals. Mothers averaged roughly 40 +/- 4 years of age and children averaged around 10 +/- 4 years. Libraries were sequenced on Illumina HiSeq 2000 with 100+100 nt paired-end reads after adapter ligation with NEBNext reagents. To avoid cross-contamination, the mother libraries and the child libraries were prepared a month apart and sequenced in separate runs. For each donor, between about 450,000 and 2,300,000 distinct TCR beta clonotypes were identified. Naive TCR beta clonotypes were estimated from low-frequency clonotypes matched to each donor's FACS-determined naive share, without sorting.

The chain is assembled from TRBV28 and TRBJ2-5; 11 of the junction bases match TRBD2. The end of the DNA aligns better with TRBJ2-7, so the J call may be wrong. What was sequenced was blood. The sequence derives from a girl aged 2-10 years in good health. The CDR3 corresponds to CASSLGLAVPGAYEQYF. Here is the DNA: TGTGCCAGCAGTTTGGGACTAGCGGTACCGGGGGCTTACGAGCAGTACTTC.